A selection of T cell receptor beta chains follows, all from one sample in a study of T-cell memory formation after mild COVID-19. MiXCR was run by TCRdb on the 5' RACE reads, yielding one entry per CDR3 protein. The sample lists 250,000 to 350,000 distinct CDR3 sequences, approximately 16% seen once, with approximately 23% in the top ten. The sequenced material came from PBMCs or a T cell subset sorted from them (not recorded which). The receptors here all came from a man aged 18 to 29 who had mild COVID-19 (a few samples of this study predate the infection). Cell type and time point are not known. CDR3s include the opening cysteine and the closing phenylalanine or tryptophan. Each record gives: J gene, V gene, clone size, D gene, CDR3 protein, CDR3 DNA. D genes are given only for firm matches. The size of a clone is reported for some rows only, either as once, few or many, or as a class for expanded clones.

TRBJ2-7,TRBV9,many,.,CASSVAGNAYEQYF,TGTGCCAGCAGCGTAGCTGGCAACGCCTACGAGCAGTACTTC
TRBJ1-2,TRBV4-3,.,.,CASSHPGGSGSGYTF,TGCGCCAGCAGCCACCCGGGAGGTAGCGGATCTGGCTACACCTTC
TRBJ2-2,TRBV29-1,.,.,CSVVRNTGELFF,TGCAGCGTTGTGAGGAACACCGGGGAGCTGTTTTTT
TRBJ1-2,TRBV20-1,.,TRBD1,CSALNRQGKYGYTF,TGCAGTGCGCTGAACCGACAGGGAAAATATGGCTACACCTTC
TRBJ2-5,TRBV5-1,few,.,CASSLGEGAGQETQYF,TGCGCCAGCAGCTTGGGGGAAGGGGCTGGGCAAGAGACCCAGTACTTC
TRBJ2-1,TRBV9,.,.,CASSVEVGSYNEQFF,TGTGCCAGCAGCGTAGAGGTTGGCTCCTACAATGAGCAGTTCTTC
TRBJ2-2,TRBV3-1,many,.,CASSHSPNTGELFF,TGTGCCAGCAGCCATTCTCCGAACACCGGGGAGCTGTTTTTT
TRBJ1-2,TRBV7-9,.,.,CASSPETVYGYTF,TGTGCCAGCAGCCCCGAAACAGTCTATGGCTACACCTTC
TRBJ1-3,TRBV20-1,.,.,CSARDGRGTGNTIYF,TGCAGTGCTAGAGATGGCCGCGGGACTGGAAACACCATATATTTT
TRBJ2-3,TRBV15,many,TRBD2,CATSRDRGESTDTQYF,TGTGCCACCAGCAGAGATCGGGGGGAAAGCACAGATACGCAGTATTTT
TRBJ1-2,TRBV7-6,.,.,CASTSRKGWLDYGYTF,TGTGCCAGCACCTCCCGCAAGGGCTGGCTCGACTATGGCTACACCTTC
TRBJ1-1,TRBV5-1,many,TRBD1,CASSFVTGASEAFF,TGCGCCAGCAGTTTTGTTACAGGGGCCTCTGAAGCTTTCTTT
TRBJ2-3,TRBV7-2,many,TRBD2,CASSPIGLAGAREQYF,TGTGCCAGCAGCCCGATCGGACTAGCGGGGGCGAGGGAGCAGTATTTT
TRBJ1-5,TRBV2,many,.,CATQGESNQPQHF,TGTGCCACCCAAGGGGAAAGCAATCAGCCCCAGCATTTT